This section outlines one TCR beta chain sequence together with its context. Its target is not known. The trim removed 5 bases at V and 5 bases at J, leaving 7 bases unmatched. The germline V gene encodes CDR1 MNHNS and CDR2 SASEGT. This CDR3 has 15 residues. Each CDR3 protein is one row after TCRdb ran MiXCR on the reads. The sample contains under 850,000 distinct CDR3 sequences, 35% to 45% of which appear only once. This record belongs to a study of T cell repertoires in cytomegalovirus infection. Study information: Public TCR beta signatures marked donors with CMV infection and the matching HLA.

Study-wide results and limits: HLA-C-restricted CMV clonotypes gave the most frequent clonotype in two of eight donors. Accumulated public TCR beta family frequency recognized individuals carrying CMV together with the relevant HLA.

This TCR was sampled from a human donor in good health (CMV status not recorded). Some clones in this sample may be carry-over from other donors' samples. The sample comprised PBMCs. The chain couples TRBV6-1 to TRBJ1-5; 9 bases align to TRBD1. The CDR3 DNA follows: TGTGCCAGCAGTTTAGGGACAGGGTTCGATCAGCCCCAGCATTTT. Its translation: CASSLGTGFDQPQHF.